This T cell receptor (beta chain) was profiled in a study of T-cell reconstitution after alpha-beta-depleted transplantation in children. Molecular barcoding with unique molecular identifiers was used for the TCRbeta library. TCRdb reprocessed the PCR reads via MiXCR and lists one record per CDR3 protein. This repertoire shows around 360,000 distinct CDR3 sequences, about a tenth found once; its top ten account for 2% to 3%. V lost 5 bases and J lost 4; bases outside the gene matches: 7. The CDR3 spans 15 residues. The germline gives CDR1 LNHNV, CDR2 YYDKDF (reference sequence). Sample: PBMCs from the stem cell graft donor, taken from the stem cell graft. The TCR sequence derives from a human donor who donated a stem cell graft to a child with acute lymphoblastic leukemia. The chain uses TRBV15 and TRBJ2-2; 7 bases align to TRBD2. The CDR3 sequence is CATSPWAGVTGELFF. CDR3 bases: TGTGCCACCAGCCCCTGGGCGGGAGTCACCGGGGAGCTGTTTTTT. Variable domain in full (rest from reference TRBV15 and TRBJ2-2): DAMVIQNPRYQVTQFGKPVTLSCSQTLNHNVMYWYQQKSSQAPKLLFHYYDKDFNNEADTPDNFQSRRPNTSFCFLDIRSPGLGDTAMYLCATSPWAGVTGELFFGEGSRLTVL.